The rows below give T cell receptor beta chains drawn from one sample of a study of response to subunit inactivated influenza vaccine. A single record per CDR3 protein comes from TCRdb applying MiXCR to the RT-PCR reads. The sample includes 500,000 to 550,000 distinct CDR3 sequences, approximately 7.3% seen only once; the top ten take around 14%. The source was PBMCs from blood, collected approximately 25 months after vaccination. Source of these receptors: a man aged 50 to 75 who received an inactivated influenza vaccine. Each CDR3 is given with its conserved first and last residue. D genes are given only for firm matches. Clone size, where shown, is once, few, many, or a class for clones that have expanded.

v_call	clone_size	j_call	d_call	cdr3_nt	cdr3_aa
TRBV4-1	NA	TRBJ2-7	NA	TGCGCCAGCAGCCAAGGTCAGGCTCAGTACTTC	CASSQGQAQYF
TRBV20-1	NA	TRBJ1-2	NA	TGCAGTGCTAGAGCCGACAGTGCAAACTATGGCTACACCTTC	CSARADSANYGYTF
TRBV11-1	few	TRBJ2-6	NA	TGTGCCAGCAGCTTAAATCCCTCGGGGTTCTCTGGGGCCAACGTCCTGACTTTC	CASSLNPSGFSGANVLTF
TRBV15	NA	TRBJ1-3	NA	TGTGCCACCAGCAGGGACCCACCCAGCTCTGGAAACACCATATATTTT	CATSRDPPSSGNTIYF
TRBV4-2	NA	TRBJ2-3	TRBD2	TGTGCCAGCAGCCGCGCGGGGGAGATCATGGATACGCAGTATTTT	CASSRAGEIMDTQYF
TRBV5-1	NA	TRBJ2-5	NA	TGCGCCAGCAGCCACGGGACACAACAAGAGACCCAGTACTTC	CASSHGTQQETQYF
TRBV6-6	few	TRBJ1-3	NA	TGTGCCAGCAGTTACTCCTCCGGAGACACCATATATTTT	CASSYSSGDTIYF
TRBV10-3	few	TRBJ2-3	TRBD2	TGTGCCATCAGTGAAGAGCGGGGGGTAACAGATACGCAGTATTTT	CAISEERGVTDTQYF
TRBV29-1	few	TRBJ1-2	TRBD1	TGCAGCGTTGAGCGACAGGGTATGGGAGGCTACACCTTC	CSVERQGMGGYTF
TRBV12-3/TRBV12-4	many	TRBJ1-1	NA	TGTGCCAGCAAGGCTACAGGACAGAACACTGAAGCTTTCTTT	CASKATGQNTEAFF
TRBV7-2	few	TRBJ2-5	TRBD1	TGTGCCAGCAGCCGGGACAGTTTGTTGGAGACCCAGTACTTC	CASSRDSLLETQYF
TRBV24-1	NA	TRBJ2-5	TRBD2	TGTGCCACCAGTGATTCAACTAGCGCCCAAGAGACCCAGTACTTC	CATSDSTSAQETQYF
TRBV20-1	many	TRBJ2-4	NA	TGCAGTGCATCACAGACATTAAGGGGAAACATTCAGTACTTC	CSASQTLRGNIQYF
TRBV6-5	NA	TRBJ2-2	TRBD1	TGTGCCAGCAGTTACTCGATACAGGGGGCTAGCACCGGGGAGCTGTTTTTT	CASSYSIQGASTGELFF
TRBV6-2/TRBV6-3	NA	TRBJ1-5	TRBD1	TGTGCCAGCAGTCCGCCAACAGGGGCCAGGAATCAGCCCCAGCATTTT	CASSPPTGARNQPQHF
TRBV6-5	few	TRBJ2-1	NA	TGTGCCAGCAGTTACTCTGGAGGCGGAGTATACTCCTACAATGAGCAGTTCTTC	CASSYSGGGVYSYNEQFF
TRBV5-1	once	TRBJ2-2	NA	TGCGCCAGCAGCTTGGCCTTTTCACCAGGGGACGGGGAGCTGTTTTTT	CASSLAFSPGDGELFF